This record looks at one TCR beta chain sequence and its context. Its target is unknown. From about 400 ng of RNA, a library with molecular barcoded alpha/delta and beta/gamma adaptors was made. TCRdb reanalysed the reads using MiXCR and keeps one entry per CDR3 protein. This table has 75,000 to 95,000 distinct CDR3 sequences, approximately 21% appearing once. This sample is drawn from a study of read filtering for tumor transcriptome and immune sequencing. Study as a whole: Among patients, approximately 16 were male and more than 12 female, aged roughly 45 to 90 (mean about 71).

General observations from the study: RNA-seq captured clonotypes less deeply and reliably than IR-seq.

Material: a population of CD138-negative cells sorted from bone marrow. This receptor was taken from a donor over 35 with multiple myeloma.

The CDR3 coding sequence is TGTGCCAGCAGCCAAGATCTTCTGGGGCGGTGGGGCTACACCTTC. Its protein product is CASSQDLLGRWGYTF. The rearrangement joins TRBV3-1 to TRBJ1-2; possible D gene TRBD1, 5 bases. The germline V and J ends were trimmed by 0 bases and 8 bases, with 16 bases remaining between them. Germline V gene data show CDR1 as LGHDT and CDR2 as YNNKEL (reference sequence). The CDR3 consists of 15 residues.